This TCR beta chain was sequenced during a study of blood T cell repertoires in COVID-19. As for the study in general: Italy, Spain and the United States were the sources of the convalescent and acute COVID-19 samples.

The CDR3 has 16 residues. The ends lost 5 bases at V and 6 bases at J; junction bases unmatched: 10. Per the germline V gene, CDR1 is SGHVS and CDR2 is FNYEAQ. Followed longitudinally, the Seattle patients had been enrolled during active infection. In the study's own analysis: By means of reference gene primer amplification, nucleated cell counts were estimated. Repertoires were generated with immunoSEQ multiplex PCR, while TCRdb's copy carries only in-frame clones and drops some. The V and J calls and clone size are taken from that table; D and trimming were inferred from the DNA. The table shows approximately 290,000 clones, with about 85% occurring only once.

The V gene is TRBV7-6, the J gene TRBJ2-1, with TRBD1 matching over 10 bases. Source material: peripheral blood. This TCR was sampled from a human donor with COVID-19, enrolled during active disease. The donor label of this sample is uncertain. The CDR3 DNA follows: TGTGCCAGCAGCCCCCGAGGACAGGGGGATGGCAATGAGCAGTTCTTC. Translated, it gives CASSPRGQGDGNEQFF.